The clone carrying this T cell receptor (beta chain) was recorded a few times. The entry originates in a study of early stage breast cancer tumors. CDR1 is MNHEY and CDR2 is SVGAGI in the germline V gene. CDR3 length: 15 amino acids. V lost 6 bases, J lost 2 bases, and 10 bases stayed unmatched. Assay: immunoSEQ multiplex PCR; the TCRdb copy retains only in-frame clones and omits some. The sample includes fewer than 30,000 clones, roughly three fifths of them seen just once. This clonotype was sampled from a person aged 50-59 years with breast cancer. The sample taken for sequencing was breast tumor tissue. The chain uses TRBV6-5 and TRBJ2-7; 7 bases are a match to TRBD1. CDR3 amino acids: CASRPQGVGAYEQYF. In DNA, the CDR3 is TGTGCCAGCAGGCCTCAGGGGGTAGGGGCCTACGAGCAGTACTTC.